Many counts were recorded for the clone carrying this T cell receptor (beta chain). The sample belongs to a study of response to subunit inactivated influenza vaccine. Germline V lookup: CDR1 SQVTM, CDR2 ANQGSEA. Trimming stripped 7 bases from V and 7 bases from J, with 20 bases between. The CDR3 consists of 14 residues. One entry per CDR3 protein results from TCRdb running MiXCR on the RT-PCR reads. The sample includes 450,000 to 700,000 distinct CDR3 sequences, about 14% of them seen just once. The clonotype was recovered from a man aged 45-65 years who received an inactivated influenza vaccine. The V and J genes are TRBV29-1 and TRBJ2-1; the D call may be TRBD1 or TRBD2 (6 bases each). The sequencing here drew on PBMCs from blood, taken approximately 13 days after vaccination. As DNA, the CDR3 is TGCAGCGCCTTCGGGGGCACCCAGGGGAATGAGCAGTTCTTC. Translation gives CSAFGGTQGNEQFF.